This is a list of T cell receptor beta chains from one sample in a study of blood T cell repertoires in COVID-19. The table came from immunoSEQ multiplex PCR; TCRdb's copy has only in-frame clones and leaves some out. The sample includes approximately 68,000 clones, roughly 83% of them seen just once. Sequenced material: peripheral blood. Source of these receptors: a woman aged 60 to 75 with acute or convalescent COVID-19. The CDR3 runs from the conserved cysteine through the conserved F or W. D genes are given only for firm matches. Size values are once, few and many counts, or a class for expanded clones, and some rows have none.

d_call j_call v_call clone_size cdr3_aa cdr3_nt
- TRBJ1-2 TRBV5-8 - CASSPLRLSPDYGYTF TGTGCCAGCAGCCCTCTGAGGCTGAGCCCTGACTATGGCTACACCTTC
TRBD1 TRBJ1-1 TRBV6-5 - CASSYSTGMSTEAFF TGTGCCAGCAGTTACTCGACAGGGATGAGTACTGAAGCTTTCTTT
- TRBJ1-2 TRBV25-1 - CASSAVSNIDGYTF TGTGCCAGCAGTGCGGTGTCGAATATAGATGGCTACACCTTC
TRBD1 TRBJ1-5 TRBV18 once CASSPRQGGLGQPQHF TGTGCCAGCTCACCAAGACAGGGTGGTCTCGGTCAGCCCCAGCATTTT
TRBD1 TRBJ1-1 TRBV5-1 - CASSGQGYTEAFF TGCGCCAGCAGCGGACAGGGGTACACTGAAGCTTTCTTT
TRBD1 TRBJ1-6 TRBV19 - CASSFTPTGANNSPLHF TGTGCCAGTAGCTTTACTCCGACAGGGGCAAATAATTCACCCCTCCACTTT
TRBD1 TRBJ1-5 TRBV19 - CASRSTGGTGSQPQHF TGTGCCAGTAGATCGACAGGGGGAACGGGAAGTCAGCCCCAGCATTTT
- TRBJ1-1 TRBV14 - CASSQDQGTMNTEAFF TGTGCCAGCAGCCAAGATCAGGGGACTATGAACACTGAAGCTTTCTTT
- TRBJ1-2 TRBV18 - CASSTPERNYGYTF TGTGCCAGCTCAACCCCTGAGCGTAACTATGGCTACACCTTC
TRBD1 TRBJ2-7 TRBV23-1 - CASSPKDEGQGAYEQYF TGCGCCAGCAGCCCAAAAGATGAGGGACAGGGAGCCTACGAGCAGTACTTC
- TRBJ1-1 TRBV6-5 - CASSSWGGTEAFF TGTGCCAGCAGTTCCTGGGGGGGGACTGAAGCTTTCTTT
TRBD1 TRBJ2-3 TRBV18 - CASSPGQGEDTQYF TGTGCCAGCTCACCAGGACAGGGGGAAGATACGCAGTATTTT
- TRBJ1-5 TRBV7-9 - CASSLFKGDLDQPQHF TGTGCCAGCAGCTTATTCAAGGGGGACCTGGATCAGCCCCAGCATTTT
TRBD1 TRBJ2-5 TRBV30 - CAWSAGTGNGKTQYF TGTGCCTGGAGCGCCGGGACAGGGAACGGAAAGACCCAGTACTTC
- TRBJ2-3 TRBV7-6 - CASSLGGVGATDTQYF TGTGCCAGCAGCTTAGGGGGGGTAGGGGCCACAGATACGCAGTATTTT
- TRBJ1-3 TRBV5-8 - CASSLRGGGGNTIYF TGTGCCAGCAGCTTGCGTGGAGGCGGTGGAAACACCATATATTTT
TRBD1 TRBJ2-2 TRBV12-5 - CASGRGQMNTGELFF TGTGCTAGTGGTCGGGGACAGATGAACACCGGGGAGCTGTTTTTT
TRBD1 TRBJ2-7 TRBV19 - CASSIEAGTGFFEQYF TGTGCCAGTAGTATAGAGGCCGGGACAGGGTTTTTTGAGCAGTACTTC
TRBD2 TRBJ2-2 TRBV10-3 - CAINPTSGGQTGELFF TGTGCCATCAATCCTACTAGCGGGGGGCAAACCGGGGAGCTGTTTTTT
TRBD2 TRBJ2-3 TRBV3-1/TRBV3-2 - CASSQGRTSGYTQYF TGTGCCAGCAGCCAGGGGCGGACTAGCGGGTATACGCAGTATTTT
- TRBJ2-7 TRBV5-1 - CASSSAGRSYEQYF TGCGCCAGCAGCTCGGCGGGACGGTCCTACGAGCAGTACTTC
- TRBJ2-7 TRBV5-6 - CASSLHGGTTSSEQYF TGTGCCAGCAGCTTGCATGGTGGGACAACCTCCTCCGAGCAGTACTTC
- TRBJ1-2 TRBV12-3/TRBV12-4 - CASSADTRGYTF TGTGCCAGCAGTGCGGACACACGTGGCTACACCTTC
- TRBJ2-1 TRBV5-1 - CASSILRDIKHNEQFF TGCGCCAGCAGCATACTCCGGGACATTAAACACAATGAGCAGTTCTTC
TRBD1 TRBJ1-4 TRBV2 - CASSDTDRGPEKLFF TGTGCCAGCAGTGACACAGACAGGGGGCCTGAAAAACTGTTTTTT
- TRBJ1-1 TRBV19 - CASSITGAEAFF TGTGCCAGTAGTATTACCGGGGCTGAAGCTTTCTTT
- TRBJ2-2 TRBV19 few CASNRAGELFF TGTGCCAGTAATCGGGCCGGGGAGCTGTTTTTT
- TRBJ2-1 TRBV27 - CASSLDGLSPGVYNEQFF TGTGCCAGCAGTTTAGATGGTCTTTCCCCGGGGGTGTACAATGAGCAGTTCTTC
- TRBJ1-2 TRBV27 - CASSLWAGDYGYTF TGTGCCAGCAGTTTATGGGCAGGGGACTATGGCTACACCTTC
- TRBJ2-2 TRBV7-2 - CASSFKLANTGELFF TGTGCCAGCAGCTTCAAACTGGCGAACACCGGGGAGCTGTTTTTT
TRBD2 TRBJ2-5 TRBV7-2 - CASSRRSGGTQETQYF TGTGCCAGCAGCCGCCGTAGCGGGGGAACCCAAGAGACCCAGTACTTC
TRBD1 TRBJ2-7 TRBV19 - CASSMRPGQGLGEQYF TGTGCCAGTAGTATGCGACCGGGACAGGGGTTAGGAGAGCAGTACTTC
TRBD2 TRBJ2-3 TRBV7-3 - CASSLTGLAGLGDTQYF TGTGCCAGCAGCTTAACGGGACTAGCGGGGCTGGGAGATACGCAGTATTTT
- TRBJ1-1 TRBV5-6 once CASSLRSTIMNTEAFF TGTGCCAGCAGCTTGCGGAGTACCATCATGAACACTGAAGCTTTCTTT
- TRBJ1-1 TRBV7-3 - CASSLRPGNPEAFF TGTGCCAGCAGCTTAAGGCCGGGTAATCCTGAAGCTTTCTTT
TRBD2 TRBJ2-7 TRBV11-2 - CASSLGTAGAYEQYF TGTGCCAGCAGCTTAGGTACGGCGGGAGCCTACGAGCAGTACTTC
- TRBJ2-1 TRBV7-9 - CASSPERSQAFNEQFF TGTGCCAGCAGCCCTGAGCGGAGCCAGGCCTTCAATGAGCAGTTCTTC
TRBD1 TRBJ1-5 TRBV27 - CASSLKPPDRTSGPQHF TGTGCCAGCAGTTTAAAGCCTCCGGACAGGACTTCGGGGCCCCAGCATTTT
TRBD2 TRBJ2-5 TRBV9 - CASSVEGSGGTIRTQYF TGTGCCAGCAGCGTAGAGGGGAGCGGGGGAACTATACGGACCCAGTACTTC
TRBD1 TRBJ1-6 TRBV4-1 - CASSRTGDRGNSPLHF TGCGCCAGCAGCCGAACGGGAGACAGGGGAAATTCACCCCTCCACTTT
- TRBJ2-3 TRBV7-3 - CASSLTFGRTDTQYF TGTGCCAGCAGCTTAACGTTTGGGAGAACAGATACGCAGTATTTT
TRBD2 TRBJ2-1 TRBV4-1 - CASSQDRLLASDEQFF TGCGCCAGCAGCCAAGATCGTTTACTAGCGAGCGATGAGCAGTTCTTC
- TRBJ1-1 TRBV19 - CASSIAPRGGGRDTEAFF TGTGCCAGTAGTATAGCCCCCCGGGGGGGCGGCAGGGACACTGAAGCTTTCTTT
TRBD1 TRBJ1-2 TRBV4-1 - CASSHRTPTGNGYTF TGCGCCAGCAGCCACCGAACCCCGACAGGGAATGGCTACACCTTC
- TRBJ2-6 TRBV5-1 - CASSPSLSGANVLTF TGCGCCAGCAGCCCCAGTCTCTCTGGGGCCAACGTCCTGACTTTC
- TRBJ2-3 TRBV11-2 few CASSSSLTGYTDTQYF TGTGCCAGCAGCTCCTCCCTGACTGGGTACACAGATACGCAGTATTTT
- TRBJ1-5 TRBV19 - CASSIGWEGPQHF TGTGCCAGTAGTATAGGCTGGGAGGGGCCCCAGCATTTT
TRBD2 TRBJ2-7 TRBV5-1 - CASSFEAGGPQEQYF TGCGCCAGCAGCTTCGAAGCGGGGGGGCCCCAGGAGCAGTACTTC
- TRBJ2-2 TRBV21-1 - CASSKVDQGLFGELFF TGTGCCAGCAGCAAAGTTGATCAGGGGCTCTTCGGGGAGCTGTTTTTT
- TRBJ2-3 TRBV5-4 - CASSWDTSTDTQYF TGTGCCAGCAGCTGGGACACGAGCACAGATACGCAGTATTTT
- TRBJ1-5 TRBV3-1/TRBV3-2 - CASSQAGGTQPQHF TGTGCCAGCAGCCAAGCTGGGGGCACTCAGCCCCAGCATTTT
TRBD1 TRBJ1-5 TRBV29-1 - CSAGQGAGQPQHF TGCAGCGCTGGACAGGGGGCTGGTCAGCCCCAGCATTTT
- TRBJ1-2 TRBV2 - CASRGDSNYGYTF TGTGCCAGCAGAGGGGACTCTAACTATGGCTACACCTTC
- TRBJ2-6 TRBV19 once CATKTASGANVLTF TGTGCCACCAAGACAGCGTCTGGGGCCAACGTCCTGACTTTC
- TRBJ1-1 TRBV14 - CASSQVSSGTEAFF TGTGCCAGCAGCCAAGTTTCCTCGGGCACTGAAGCTTTCTTT
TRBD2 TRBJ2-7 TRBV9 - CASSVAASGGYEQYF TGTGCCAGCAGCGTAGCGGCTAGCGGGGGGTACGAGCAGTACTTC
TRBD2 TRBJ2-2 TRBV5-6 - CASSWGGPTYTGELFF TGTGCCAGCAGCTGGGGGGGACCAACCTACACCGGGGAGCTGTTTTTT
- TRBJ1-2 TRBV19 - CASGDTIYGYTF TGTGCCAGCGGGGACACCATCTATGGCTACACCTTC
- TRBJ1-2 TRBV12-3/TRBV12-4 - CASSWTVYGYTF TGTGCCAGCAGTTGGACAGTTTATGGCTACACCTTC
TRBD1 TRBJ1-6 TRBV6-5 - CASSPGGSLGSPLHF TGTGCCAGCAGCCCAGGGGGTTCCCTGGGTTCACCCCTCCACTTT